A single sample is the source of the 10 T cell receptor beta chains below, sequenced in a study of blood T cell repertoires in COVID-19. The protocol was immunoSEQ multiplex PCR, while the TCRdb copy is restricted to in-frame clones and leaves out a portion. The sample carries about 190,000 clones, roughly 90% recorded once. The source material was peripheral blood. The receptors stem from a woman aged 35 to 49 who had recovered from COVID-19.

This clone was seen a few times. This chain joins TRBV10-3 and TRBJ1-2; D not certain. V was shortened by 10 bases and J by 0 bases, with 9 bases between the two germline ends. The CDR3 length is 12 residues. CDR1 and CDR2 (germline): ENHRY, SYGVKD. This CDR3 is CATYISNYGYTF. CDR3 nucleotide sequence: TGTGCCACCTATATCTCTAACTATGGCTACACCTTC.

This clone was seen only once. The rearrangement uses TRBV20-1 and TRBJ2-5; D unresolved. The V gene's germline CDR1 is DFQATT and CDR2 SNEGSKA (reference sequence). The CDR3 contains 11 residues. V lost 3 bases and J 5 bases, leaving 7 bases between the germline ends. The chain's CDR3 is CSARRSETQYF. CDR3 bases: TGCAGTGCTAGGAGGTCCGAGACCCAGTACTTC.

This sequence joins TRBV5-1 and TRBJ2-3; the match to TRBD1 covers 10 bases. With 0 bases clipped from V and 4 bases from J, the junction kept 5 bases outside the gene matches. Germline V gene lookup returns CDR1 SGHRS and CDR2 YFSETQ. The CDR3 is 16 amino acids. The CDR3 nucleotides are TGCGCCAGCAGCTTGGGGCCCGGACAGGGGGCAGATACGCAGTATTTT. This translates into CASSLGPGQGADTQYF.

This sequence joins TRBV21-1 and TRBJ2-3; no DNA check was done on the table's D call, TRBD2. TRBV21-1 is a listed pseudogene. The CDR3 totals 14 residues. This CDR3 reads CASSITAGGDTQYF. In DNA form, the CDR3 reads TGTGCCAGCAGCATCACGGCGGGGGGAGATACGCAGTATTTT.

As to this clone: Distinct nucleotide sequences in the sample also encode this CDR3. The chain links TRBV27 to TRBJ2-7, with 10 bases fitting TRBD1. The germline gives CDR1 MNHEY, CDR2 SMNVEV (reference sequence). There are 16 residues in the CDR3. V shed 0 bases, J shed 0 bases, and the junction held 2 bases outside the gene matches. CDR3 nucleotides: TGTGCCAGCAGTTTATCGGGACAGGGGAGCTCCTACGAGCAGTACTTC. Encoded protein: CASSLSGQGSSYEQYF.

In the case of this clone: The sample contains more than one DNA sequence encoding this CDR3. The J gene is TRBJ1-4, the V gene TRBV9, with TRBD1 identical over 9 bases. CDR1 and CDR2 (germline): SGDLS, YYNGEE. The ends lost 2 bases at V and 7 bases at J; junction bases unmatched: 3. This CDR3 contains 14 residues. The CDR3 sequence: CASSVTGGGEKLFF. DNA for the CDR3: TGTGCCAGCAGCGTCACAGGGGGCGGTGAAAAACTGTTTTTT.

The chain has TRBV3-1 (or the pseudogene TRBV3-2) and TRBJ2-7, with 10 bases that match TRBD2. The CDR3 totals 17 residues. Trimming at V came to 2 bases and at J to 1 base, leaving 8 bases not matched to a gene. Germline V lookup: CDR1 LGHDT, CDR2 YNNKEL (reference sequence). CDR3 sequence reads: CASSQRTSGMESYEQYF. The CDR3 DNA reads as TGTGCCAGCAGCCAACGGACTAGCGGAATGGAGTCCTACGAGCAGTACTTC.

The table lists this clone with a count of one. Written as DNA, the CDR3 is TGTGCCAGCAGTGGCGGAGGCCGGCTAAAAACTTTCTTT. The encoded protein is CASSGGGRLKTFF. This chain uses TRBV28 with TRBJ1-1; D unresolved. The CDR3 covers 13 residues. Deletions cut 5 bases from V and 12 bases from J, with 19 bases between. The V gene's germline CDR1 is MDHEN and CDR2 SYDVKM.

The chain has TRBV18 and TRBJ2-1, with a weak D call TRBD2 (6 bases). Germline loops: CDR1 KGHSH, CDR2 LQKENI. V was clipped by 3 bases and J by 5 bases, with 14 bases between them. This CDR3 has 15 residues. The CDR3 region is CASSPTSSDNNEQFF. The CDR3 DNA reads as TGTGCCAGCTCACCGACTAGTAGCGATAACAATGAGCAGTTCTTC.

The CDR3 reads CASSSRQSYSTPLHF. CDR3 DNA: TGTGCCAGCAGCTCCCGTCAGTCATATTCGACACCCCTCCACTTT. The chain couples TRBV11-2 to TRBJ1-6; D gene uncertain. This CDR3 comprises 15 residues. Germline loops: CDR1 SGHAT, CDR2 FQNNGV. V lost 4 bases and J 11 bases, leaving 18 bases between the germline ends.